Listed below are T cell receptor beta chains from one sample, sequenced in a study of radiotherapy plus CTLA-4 blockade in lung cancer. Assay: immunoSEQ multiplex PCR; the TCRdb copy retains only in-frame clones and omits some. The table lists 50,000 to 60,000 clones, around 80% of them singletons. This specimen consisted of peripheral blood, obtained from a patient treated with radiotherapy plus ipilimumab. These receptors were collected from a human donor with non-small cell lung cancer whose response to radiotherapy plus ipilimumab could not be evaluated. The CDR3 runs from the conserved cysteine through the conserved F or W. A D gene is named only where the DNA matches it firmly. Clone sizes are given selectively: once, few, many, or a class where the clone is expanded.

>.|TRBV7-2|TRBJ2-3|TRBD1
CASSSRLRFRDRRPDTQYF
TGTGCCAGCAGCTCCCGGCTCCGTTTCCGGGACAGGCGTCCGGATACGCAGTATTTT
>.|TRBV19|TRBJ1-1|.
CASSPLFATEAFF
TGTGCCAGTAGTCCCCTATTTGCCACTGAAGCTTTCTTT
>once|TRBV14|TRBJ1-2|TRBD1
CASSPGQGPNYGYTF
TGTGCCAGCAGCCCGGGACAGGGGCCTAACTATGGCTACACCTTC
>.|TRBV10-1|TRBJ2-2|TRBD2
CASSTGLAGGPGELFF
TGCGCCAGCAGCACCGGACTAGCGGGAGGGCCCGGGGAGCTGTTTTTT
>.|TRBV7-2|TRBJ1-2|TRBD1
CASSVRQGHGYTF
TGTGCCAGCAGCGTTCGACAGGGGCATGGCTACACCTTC
>.|TRBV28|TRBJ2-1|TRBD2
CASKTSGRYEQFF
TGTGCCAGCAAGACTAGCGGAAGATATGAGCAGTTCTTC
>.|TRBV28|TRBJ2-7|.
CASSFGILGAELREQYF
TGTGCCAGCAGTTTTGGGATCTTGGGGGCGGAATTACGCGAGCAGTACTTC
>.|TRBV11-2|TRBJ1-1|.
CASSWGENTEAFF
TGTGCCAGCAGCTGGGGGGAGAACACTGAAGCTTTCTTT
>.|TRBV6-4|TRBJ2-1|TRBD2
CASSNLAGGNNEQFF
TGTGCCAGCAGTAACCTAGCGGGGGGAAACAATGAGCAGTTCTTC
>.|TRBV19|TRBJ2-3|.
CASSIGGGLAADTQYF
TGTGCCAGTAGTATAGGGGGGGGGCTAGCCGCAGATACGCAGTATTTT
>.|TRBV27|TRBJ2-1|TRBD1
CASSFGQGAWNEQFF
TGTGCCAGCAGTTTTGGACAGGGGGCTTGGAATGAGCAGTTCTTC
>.|TRBV7-2|TRBJ1-1|TRBD1
CASSPPDRAGAFF
TGTGCCAGCAGCCCGCCAGACAGGGCCGGGGCTTTCTTT
>.|TRBV2|TRBJ1-2|TRBD1
CASSLLGTVYGYTF
TGTGCCAGCTCCCTTTTAGGGACAGTCTATGGCTACACCTTC
>.|TRBV6-1|TRBJ2-7|TRBD2
CASGGTSDSYEQYF
TGTGCCAGCGGAGGGACTAGCGACTCCTACGAGCAGTACTTC
>.|TRBV4-3|TRBJ2-3|TRBD2
CASSQEPSGQWDTQYF
TGCGCCAGCAGCCAAGAGCCTAGCGGGCAATGGGATACGCAGTATTTT
>few|TRBV4-3|TRBJ1-1|TRBD1
CASSQRTGVGAFF
TGCGCCAGCAGCCAACGGACAGGGGTGGGGGCTTTCTTT
>.|TRBV18|TRBJ2-7|TRBD1
CASSPDRAEQYF
TGTGCCAGCTCACCGGACAGGGCCGAGCAGTACTTC
>.|TRBV21-1|TRBJ1-6|.
CANAQWSNSPLHF
TGTGCCAACGCACAGTGGTCCAATTCACCCCTCCACTTT
>.|TRBV29-1|TRBJ2-5|.
CSVAGFPQAVYQETQYF
TGCAGCGTTGCAGGGTTCCCTCAGGCGGTCTACCAAGAGACCCAGTACTTC
>.|TRBV28|TRBJ1-1|.
CASLSEGVVMNTEAFF
TGTGCCAGCCTCTCCGAGGGGGTCGTCATGAACACTGAAGCTTTCTTT
>few|TRBV10-3|TRBJ2-5|TRBD2
CAISDPTGGQETQYF
TGTGCCATCAGTGACCCTACGGGGGGGCAAGAGACCCAGTACTTC
>few|TRBV10-1|TRBJ2-7|TRBD1
CASSESGQGGYEQYF
TGCGCCAGCAGTGAGTCGGGACAGGGCGGCTACGAGCAGTACTTC
>.|TRBV27|TRBJ2-1|.
CASSPSASSYNEQFF
TGTGCCAGCAGTCCGAGCGCGAGCTCCTACAATGAGCAGTTCTTC
>.|TRBV19|TRBJ2-1|TRBD1
CASSTQGDRANEQFF
TGTGCCAGTAGTACCCAGGGGGACAGGGCGAATGAGCAGTTCTTC
>.|TRBV5-5|TRBJ2-3|TRBD1
CASSTGQGTDTQYF
TGTGCCAGCAGCACCGGACAGGGCACAGATACGCAGTATTTT
>.|TRBV6-5|TRBJ2-3|.
CASSYGAGRTDTQYF
TGTGCCAGCAGTTACGGGGCGGGACGCACAGATACGCAGTATTTT
>.|TRBV9|TRBJ2-3|TRBD2
CASSVGPSGGVPDTQYF
TGTGCCAGCAGCGTAGGCCCCAGCGGGGGGGTCCCAGATACGCAGTATTTT
>.|TRBV28|TRBJ2-7|TRBD1
CASTAWDRDNTYEQYF
TGTGCCAGCACCGCGTGGGACAGGGATAATACCTACGAGCAGTACTTC
>once|TRBV6-1|TRBJ1-2|TRBD1
CASSENLTGGGYTF
TGTGCCAGCAGTGAAAACCTAACAGGGGGTGGCTACACCTTC
>.|TRBV20-1|TRBJ2-7|.
CSAAGTYEQYF
TGCAGTGCGGCAGGGACCTACGAGCAGTACTTC
>.|TRBV7-8|TRBJ1-5|.
CASSSQGQPQHF
TGTGCCAGCAGCTCCCAGGGGCAGCCCCAGCATTTT
>.|TRBV18|TRBJ2-3|TRBD2
CASSPRSGGLDTQYF
TGTGCCAGCTCACCACGTTCGGGGGGGCTAGATACGCAGTATTTT
>.|TRBV10-3|TRBJ1-2|TRBD1
CAIRENPGQGPEGYTF
TGTGCCATCCGGGAAAACCCGGGACAGGGTCCGGAAGGCTACACCTTC
>.|TRBV6-1|TRBJ2-1|TRBD2
CASSGLAGVYNEQFF
TGTGCCAGCAGTGGCCTAGCGGGGGTCTACAATGAGCAGTTCTTC
>few|TRBV19|TRBJ2-7|.
CASTLSSGRPYEQYF
TGTGCCAGTACCCTCTCCTCAGGGAGGCCATACGAGCAGTACTTC
>.|TRBV29-1|TRBJ2-1|TRBD2
CSVWTSGLSYNEQFF
TGCAGCGTTTGGACTAGCGGGCTGTCCTACAATGAGCAGTTCTTC
>.|TRBV19|TRBJ2-5|TRBD2
CASSTSGQETQYF
TGTGCCAGTAGTACTAGCGGTCAAGAGACCCAGTACTTC
>.|TRBV11-2|TRBJ2-3|TRBD2
CASSFGGGRATQYF
TGTGCCAGCAGCTTTGGCGGGGGGAGGGCTACGCAGTATTTT
>.|TRBV5-1|TRBJ2-7|.
CASSLATGEAYEQYF
TGCGCCAGCAGCTTGGCAACAGGTGAGGCCTACGAGCAGTACTTC
>.|TRBV28|TRBJ1-2|TRBD1
CASSFDRGLYGYTF
TGTGCCAGCAGTTTCGACAGGGGACTCTATGGCTACACCTTC
>once|TRBV28|TRBJ1-1|.
CASSSTRASTDHLNTEAFF
TGTGCCAGCAGTTCGACTCGCGCCTCGACAGACCACTTGAACACTGAAGCTTTCTTT
>.|TRBV27|TRBJ2-5|TRBD2
CASSFGPSGSRVKEQYF
TGTGCCAGCAGTTTTGGGCCTAGCGGGAGTAGAGTGAAAGAGCAGTACTTC
>.|TRBV27|TRBJ2-7|.
CASSLYNEQYF
TGTGCCAGCAGTTTATATAACGAGCAGTACTTC
>.|TRBV18|TRBJ1-6|.
CASSPLMAGGDSPLHF
TGTGCCAGCTCACCTCTCATGGCGGGGGGAGATTCACCCCTCCACTTT
>once|TRBV27|TRBJ2-6|.
CASGKQGTGANVLTF
TGTGCCAGCGGGAAACAGGGTACGGGGGCCAACGTCCTGACTTTC
>.|TRBV6-6|TRBJ2-2|TRBD1
CASSLGQGAGGELFF
TGTGCCAGCAGTCTGGGACAGGGGGCCGGCGGGGAGCTGTTTTTT
>.|TRBV6-5|TRBJ2-3|.
CASSARGAFLDTQYF
TGTGCCAGCAGTGCACGGGGGGCCTTTCTGGATACGCAGTATTTT
>.|TRBV6-5|TRBJ2-7|TRBD2
CASTPRGLAGGEQYF
TGTGCCAGCACCCCCCGGGGACTAGCGGGAGGTGAGCAGTACTTC
>.|TRBV15|TRBJ2-7|TRBD1
CATSSLQGALQNEQYF
TGTGCCACCAGCTCGTTACAGGGGGCACTTCAGAACGAGCAGTACTTC
>.|TRBV28|TRBJ1-5|.
CASNPSGSNQPQHF
TGTGCCAGCAATCCGTCGGGAAGCAATCAGCCCCAGCATTTT
>.|TRBV5-6|TRBJ2-3|TRBD2
CASSTSGTQYF
TGTGCCAGCAGTACTAGCGGAACGCAGTATTTT
>.|TRBV7-2|TRBJ2-7|TRBD2
CASSSSGGTYEQYF
TGTGCCAGCAGCTCTAGCGGGGGAACCTACGAGCAGTACTTC
>.|TRBV7-8|TRBJ2-1|.
CASSPLGQPLDEQFF
TGTGCCAGCAGCCCACTAGGCCAGCCCTTGGATGAGCAGTTCTTC
>.|TRBV19|TRBJ1-2|TRBD1
CASSLQGANYGYTF
TGTGCCAGTAGTCTCCAGGGGGCGAACTATGGCTACACCTTC
>.|TRBV11-2|TRBJ2-3|TRBD1
CASSLDVYWTGEDTQYF
TGTGCCAGCAGCTTAGACGTATACTGGACAGGGGAAGATACGCAGTATTTT
>.|TRBV4-1|TRBJ2-5|.
CASSQGWAVQETQYF
TGCGCCAGCAGCCAAGGCTGGGCAGTTCAAGAGACCCAGTACTTC